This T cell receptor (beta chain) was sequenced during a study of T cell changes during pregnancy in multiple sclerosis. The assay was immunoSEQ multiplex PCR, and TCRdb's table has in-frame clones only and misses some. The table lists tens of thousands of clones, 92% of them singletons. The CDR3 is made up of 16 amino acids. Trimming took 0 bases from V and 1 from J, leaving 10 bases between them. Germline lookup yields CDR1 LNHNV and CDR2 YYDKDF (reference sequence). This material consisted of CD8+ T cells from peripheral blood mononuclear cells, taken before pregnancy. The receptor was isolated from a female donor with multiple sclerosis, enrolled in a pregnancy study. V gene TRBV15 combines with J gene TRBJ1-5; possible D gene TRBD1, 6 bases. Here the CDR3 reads CATSRESGTSNQPQHF. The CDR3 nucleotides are TGTGCCACCAGCAGAGAATCCGGGACAAGCAATCAGCCCCAGCATTTT.